These 29 T cell receptor beta chains were all obtained from the same sample, sequenced in a study of blood T cells in healthy people across ages. Primed by a sample-barcoded 5' primer and a J-beta primer mix, a second PCR proceeded for 7 to 11 cycles. TCRdb re-called the 5' RACE reads through MiXCR, storing one row per CDR3 protein. In the table there are 600,000 to 850,000 distinct CDR3 sequences, roughly 25% of which are singletons. The same data also contributed to another study, on T cells of mothers and their children.

The sequenced sample was blood. The origin of the receptors is a boy between 10 and 17 years old in good health.

The genes are TRBV6-1 and TRBJ2-1; 7 bases are a match to TRBD2. V shed 6 bases and J 3 bases; nucleotides not matched to a gene: 11. The CDR3 totals 16 residues. Germline V gene data show CDR1 as MNHNS and CDR2 as SASEGT. The CDR3: CASRAGFSGYYNEQFF. CDR3 bases: TGTGCCAGCAGAGCGGGGTTTAGCGGGTACTACAATGAGCAGTTCTTC.

This sequence joins TRBV28 and TRBJ1-4; D ambiguous. The CDR3 extends over 13 amino acids. The germline V and J ends were trimmed by 5 bases and 6 bases, with 10 bases remaining between them. Germline lookup yields CDR1 MDHEN and CDR2 SYDVKM. The DNA for the CDR3 is TGTGCCAGCAGTGGGTCTGTATATGAAAAACTGTTTTTT. This translates into CASSGSVYEKLFF.

There are a few counts of this clonotype. The chain is built from TRBV24-1 and TRBJ2-1; TRBD2 matches at 11 bases. The CDR3 is made up of 15 amino acids. Germline trimming cut 5 bases from V and 5 bases from J; bases unmatched to any gene: 4. Germline lookup yields CDR1 KGHDR and CDR2 SFDVKD. The DNA for the CDR3 is TGTGCCACCAGTGGGATAGCGGGAGGGCACAATGAGCAGTTCTTC. It encodes CATSGIAGGHNEQFF.

The table lists this clonotype with a few counts. This chain uses TRBV7-2 with TRBJ1-1; 12 nucleotides agree with TRBD1. J was trimmed by 8 bases and V by 5 bases; bases with no gene match: 6. The length of the CDR3 is 14 residues. Looked up from germline, CDR1 is SGHTA and CDR2 is FQGNSA. The CDR3 reads CASSISGTGGEAFF. In nucleotides, the CDR3 is TGTGCCAGCAGCATATCCGGGACAGGGGGCGAAGCTTTCTTT. The variable domain in full, completed from reference TRBV7-2 and TRBJ1-1, reads GAGVSQSPSNKVTEKGKDVELRCDPISGHTALYWYRQSLGQGLEFLIYFQGNSAPDKSGLPSDRFSAERTGGSVSTLTIQRTQQEDSAVYLCASSISGTGGEAFFGQGTRLTVV.

Here the CDR3 DNA reads TGTGCCAGCAGCTTAGATCGCGGGCCAGATACGCAGTATTTT. It codes for CASSLDRGPDTQYF. The V call is TRBV11-2, the J call TRBJ2-3; maybe TRBD2 (5 bases). The V end lost 0 bases, the J end lost 4 bases, and 8 bases lay between the germline ends. The germline CDR1 and CDR2 sequences are SGHAT and FQNNGV. The CDR3 covers 14 residues.

This chain connects TRBV7-9 to TRBJ1-4; no firm D call. Between the trimmed V and J ends, which lost 3 bases and 8 bases, there was a span of 13 bases. Germline V gene sequence: CDR1 SEHNR, CDR2 FQNEAQ (reference sequence). This CDR3 has 14 residues. CDR3 residues: CASSFNKNGEKLFF. Here the CDR3 DNA reads TGTGCCAGCAGCTTTAATAAGAATGGGGAAAAACTGTTTTTT.

The chain links TRBV7-6 to TRBJ2-3; 11 nucleotides align to TRBD2. The V and J ends lost 0 bases and 3 bases, in that order; junction bases with no gene match: 17. Germline V gene data show CDR1 as SGHVS and CDR2 as FNYEAQ. This CDR3 region has 21 residues. The CDR3 reads CASSLAPLESSGGLGTDTQYF. CDR3 nucleotides: TGTGCCAGCAGCTTAGCGCCTCTAGAGTCTAGCGGGGGGCTAGGTACAGATACGCAGTATTTT.

This clonotype has more than one count but fewer than ten. The chain employs TRBV6-6 and TRBJ2-5, with D perhaps assigned TRBD1 or TRBD2 (5 bases each). Germline V gene sequence: CDR1 MNHNY, CDR2 SVGAGI (reference sequence). There are 17 residues in the CDR3. V lost 0 bases, J lost 1 base, and 15 bases lay in between. Here the CDR3 reads CASSYSLGAGRQETQYF. The DNA for the CDR3 is TGTGCCAGCAGTTACTCTCTCGGGGCAGGGCGCCAAGAGACCCAGTACTTC.

The chain uses TRBV7-9 and TRBJ2-3; possibly TRBD2 for D (6 bases). The CDR3 is made up of 14 amino acids. In germline, CDR1 is SEHNR, CDR2 FQNEAQ (reference sequence). V was pared by 6 bases and J by 5 bases, with 15 bases between. This CDR3 reads CASREDGSVDTQYF. DNA for the CDR3: TGTGCCAGCAGAGAGGACGGGAGCGTAGATACGCAGTATTTT.

The J gene is TRBJ1-4, the V gene TRBV28, with D tentatively TRBD1 (6 bases). This CDR3 contains 14 residues. The ends were cut back, 8 bases at V and 0 bases at J, with 10 bases in the middle. The germline gives CDR1 MDHEN, CDR2 SYDVKM. For the CDR3, the DNA is TGTGCCAGCGGCCGGACAGCAACTAATGAAAAACTGTTTTTT. This translates into CASGRTATNEKLFF.

The chain combines TRBV20-1 with TRBJ2-1; 7 nucleotides match TRBD2. From germline, CDR1 is DFQATT and CDR2 SNEGSKA (reference sequence). Trimming removed 5 bases from V and 5 bases from J; junction bases left unmatched: 6. CDR3 length: 13 amino acids. The DNA of the CDR3 is TGCAGTGCTGAGGGAGGGTCTGACAATGAGCAGTTCTTC. It encodes CSAEGGSDNEQFF.

This clonotype was picked up a small number of times. J is TRBJ2-3 and V is TRBV7-2, with 14 bases identical to TRBD2. Germline CDR1 SGHTA, CDR2 FQGNSA. Trimming cost V 5 bases and J 6 bases; bases outside gene matches: 7. The CDR3 consists of 16 residues. The CDR3 loop reads CASSAGLAGGFDTQYF. CDR3 coding DNA: TGTGCCAGCAGCGCTGGACTAGCGGGAGGTTTTGATACGCAGTATTTT.

On this clonotype: This CDR3 is missing its conserved last phenylalanine or tryptophan, likely due to a read error. The chain combines TRBV5-5 with TRBJ1-6; 10 bases line up with TRBD1. The CDR3 extends over 16 amino acids. The germline gives CDR1 SGHKS, CDR2 YYEKEE (reference sequence). Germline trimming cut 5 bases from V and 7 bases from J; bases unmatched to any gene: 9. The CDR3 DNA reads TGTGCCAGCAGTCGGACCCCGGGACAGGGGAATTCACCCCTCCACTCT. It codes for CASSRTPGQGNSPLHS.

The chain has TRBV9 and TRBJ2-5; D is undetermined. With 2 bases removed from V and 0 bases from J, the gap between germline ends came to 8 bases. Germline V gives CDR1 SGDLS, CDR2 YYNGEE. This CDR3 has 14 residues. For the CDR3, the DNA is TGTGCCAGCAGCGTGCAGGATTACCAAGAGACCCAGTACTTC. Translating gives CASSVQDYQETQYF.

The V call is TRBV9, the J call TRBJ2-5, with a weak D call TRBD1 (6 bases). The better agreement between TRBJ2-7 and the DNA end casts doubt on the J call. Germline V gene sequence: CDR1 SGDLS, CDR2 YYNGEE. The length of the CDR3 is 13 residues. The CDR3 nucleotides read TGTGCCAGCAGCGGGGACACTCTCCACGAGCAGTACTTC. This translates into CASSGDTLHEQYF.

The V gene is TRBV29-1, the J gene TRBJ2-3; D gene unclear. Germline V CDR1 and CDR2: SQVTM, ANQGSEA. This CDR3 has 12 residues. The V and J ends lost 6 bases and 6 bases respectively, with 13 bases between them. The CDR3 sequence is CSVAAGGDTQYF. For the CDR3, the DNA is TGCAGCGTGGCGGCAGGTGGGGATACGCAGTATTTT.

J is TRBJ1-4 and V is TRBV4-3; D gene uncertain. The CDR3 has 13 amino acids. Germline CDR1 LGHNA, CDR2 YSLEER. Trimming cost V 5 bases and J 4 bases, with 8 bases left between them. The CDR3 reads CASSGDYNEKLFF. The DNA of the CDR3 is TGCGCCAGCAGCGGGGATTATAATGAAAAACTGTTTTTT.

This chain connects TRBV28 to TRBJ2-2; D is unclear. Trimming removed 6 bases at V and 6 bases at J, with 11 bases between. The CDR3 is 13 amino acids. Germline values: CDR1 MDHEN, CDR2 SYDVKM. The CDR3 loop is CASSRDLAGELFF. DNA for the CDR3: TGTGCCAGCAGCCGCGATCTAGCCGGGGAGCTGTTTTTT.

V and J are TRBV28 and TRBJ2-7; D is uncertain. Germline V gene data show CDR1 as MDHEN and CDR2 as SYDVKM. V was trimmed by 4 bases and J by 4 bases, leaving 11 bases between them. The CDR3 covers 13 residues. The CDR3 DNA reads TGTGCCAGCAGTTCGTTAGCAGCTTACGAGCAGTACTTC. Its protein is CASSSLAAYEQYF.

There are a few counts of this clonotype. This rearrangement joins TRBV5-4 to TRBJ2-5; TRBD2 agrees at 16 bases. The CDR3 length is 17 residues. Germline CDR1 is SGHNT and CDR2 is YYREEE (reference sequence). V shed 4 bases, J shed 1 base, and the junction held 4 bases outside the gene matches. This CDR3 reads CASSTGLAGGPQETQYF. Written as DNA, the CDR3 is TGTGCCAGCAGCACGGGACTAGCGGGGGGGCCCCAAGAGACCCAGTACTTC.

This clonotype was counted a few times. The rearrangement uses TRBV7-2 and TRBJ2-7; D gene unclear. V shed 5 bases and J shed 6 bases, with 17 bases lying between them. The CDR3 is 14 amino acids. Per the germline V gene, CDR1 is SGHTA and CDR2 is FQGNSA. The CDR3 nucleotides are TGTGCCAGCAGCCCGCCCGGAACTCCAGGCGAGCAGTACTTC. It codes for CASSPPGTPGEQYF.

V usage is TRBV12-3 or TRBV12-4 and J usage is TRBJ1-2; perhaps TRBD1 as D (5 bases). V was clipped by 5 bases and J by 4 bases, with 11 bases between them. The CDR3 has 13 residues. In DNA form, the CDR3 reads TGTGCCAGCAGTCCGGGACGGCTCTATGGCTACACCTTC. Translating it yields CASSPGRLYGYTF.

The genes are TRBV29-1 and TRBJ1-1; the D is unclear. V shed 3 bases and J shed 1 base, with 6 bases lying between them. This CDR3 is built from 12 residues. Germline V lookup: CDR1 SQVTM, CDR2 ANQGSEA. The CDR3 DNA reads TGCAGCGTTGATGAAAGGAACACTGAAGCTTTCTTT. Translated: CSVDERNTEAFF.

The sample holds a few counts of this clonotype. The genes are TRBV10-1 and TRBJ2-2; 7 bases are a match to TRBD1. The CDR3 is 13 amino acids. The junction had 4 bases not matched to a gene; V was cut back by 7 bases and J by 5 bases. CDR1 and CDR2 (germline): WNHNN, SYGVQD (reference sequence). The CDR3 nucleotides are TGCGCCAGCATTACAGGGGCAACCGGGGAGCTGTTTTTT. Translated: CASITGATGELFF.

The rearrangement links TRBV29-1 to TRBJ1-1; no clear D gene. The CDR3 consists of 12 residues. V lost 5 bases, J lost 3 bases, and 10 bases lay in between. Looked up from germline, CDR1 is SQVTM and CDR2 is ANQGSEA. Here the CDR3 reads CSVSSWDTEAFF. The CDR3 nucleotides are TGCAGCGTTTCCTCATGGGACACTGAAGCTTTCTTT.

The V gene is TRBV3-1, the J gene TRBJ1-1, with 9 positions matching TRBD1. The CDR3 spans 20 residues. J was trimmed by 1 base and V by 3 bases; bases with no gene match: 18. Germline CDR1 reads LGHDT; CDR2 reads YNNKEL (reference sequence). CDR3 DNA sequence: TGTGCCAGCAGCCACGAAGAAAGAAACTACGGGACAGGGCCGAACACTGAAGCTTTCTTT. This encodes CASSHEERNYGTGPNTEAFF. Combining the CDR3 with reference TRBV3-1 and TRBJ1-1 gives the whole variable domain DTAVSQTPKYLVTQMGNDKSIKCEQNLGHDTMYWYKQDSKKFLKIMFSYNNKELIINETVPNRFSPKSPDKAHLNLHINSLELGDSAVYFCASSHEERNYGTGPNTEAFFGQGTRLTVV.

There are a few counts of this clonotype. In DNA, the CDR3 is TGTGCCAGCAGCTTGACGCCTCCCCATGGCTACACCTTC. Protein: CASSLTPPHGYTF. The chain recombines TRBV7-9 with TRBJ1-2; D unclear. Per germline, CDR1 SEHNR and CDR2 FQNEAQ (reference sequence). V gave up 3 bases and J gave up 6 bases, with 11 bases separating them. CDR3 length: 13 residues.

The CDR3 DNA sequence: TGTGCCAGCAGCCAACCATCCCCCTATCGGCTAGCGAACTCCTACGAGCAGTACTTC. Amino acid sequence: CASSQPSPYRLANSYEQYF. The rearrangement uses TRBV3-1 and TRBJ2-5, with D possibly matching TRBD2 (6 bases). The J call may be incorrect, as the DNA end agrees better with TRBJ2-7. Per germline, CDR1 LGHDT and CDR2 YNNKEL (reference sequence). The CDR3 length is 19 residues.

The chain is built from TRBV20-1 and TRBJ2-5; 9 positions agree with TRBD1. Per the germline V gene, CDR1 is DFQATT and CDR2 is SNEGSKA (reference sequence). Germline trimming cut 6 bases from V and 4 bases from J; bases unmatched to any gene: 12. The CDR3 is 15 residues long. The CDR3 region has the DNA TGCAGTGCCCTCGAAGGGACAGGGTTCCGAGAGACCCAGTACTTC. Translated, it gives CSALEGTGFRETQYF.